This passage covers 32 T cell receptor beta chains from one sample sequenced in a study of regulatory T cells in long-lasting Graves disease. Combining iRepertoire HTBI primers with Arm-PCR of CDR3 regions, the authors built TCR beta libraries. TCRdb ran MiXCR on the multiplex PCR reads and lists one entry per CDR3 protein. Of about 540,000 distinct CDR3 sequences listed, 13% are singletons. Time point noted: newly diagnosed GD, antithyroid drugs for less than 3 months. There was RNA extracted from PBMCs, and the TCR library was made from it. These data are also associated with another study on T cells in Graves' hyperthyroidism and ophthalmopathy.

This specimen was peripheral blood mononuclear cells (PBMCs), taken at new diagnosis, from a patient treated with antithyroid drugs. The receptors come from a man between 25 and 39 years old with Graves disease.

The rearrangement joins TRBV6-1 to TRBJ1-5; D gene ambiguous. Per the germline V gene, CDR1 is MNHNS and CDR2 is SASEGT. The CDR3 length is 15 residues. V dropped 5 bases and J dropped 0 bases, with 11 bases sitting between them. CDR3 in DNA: TGTGCCAGCAGTATCAGACGGATTAGCAATCAGCCCCAGCATTTT. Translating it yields CASSIRRISNQPQHF.

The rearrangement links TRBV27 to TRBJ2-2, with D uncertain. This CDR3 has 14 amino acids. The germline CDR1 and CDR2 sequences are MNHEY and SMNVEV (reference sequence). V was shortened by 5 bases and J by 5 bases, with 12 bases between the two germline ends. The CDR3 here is CASSLNWVTGELFF. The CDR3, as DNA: TGTGCCAGCAGTCTTAACTGGGTAACCGGGGAGCTGTTTTTT.

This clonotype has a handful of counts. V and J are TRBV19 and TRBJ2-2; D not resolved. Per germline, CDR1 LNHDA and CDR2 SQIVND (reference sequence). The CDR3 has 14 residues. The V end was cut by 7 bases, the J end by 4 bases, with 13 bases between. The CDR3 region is CASKVGLTTGELFF. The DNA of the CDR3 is TGTGCCAGTAAGGTCGGGCTAACCACCGGGGAGCTGTTTTTT.

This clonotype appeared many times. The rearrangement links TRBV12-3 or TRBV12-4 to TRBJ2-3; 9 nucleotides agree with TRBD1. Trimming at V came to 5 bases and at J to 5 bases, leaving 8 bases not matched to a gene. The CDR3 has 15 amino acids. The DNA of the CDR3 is TGTGCCAGCAGTCCGGGGACAGGGCAGGGAGATACGCAGTATTTT. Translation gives CASSPGTGQGDTQYF.

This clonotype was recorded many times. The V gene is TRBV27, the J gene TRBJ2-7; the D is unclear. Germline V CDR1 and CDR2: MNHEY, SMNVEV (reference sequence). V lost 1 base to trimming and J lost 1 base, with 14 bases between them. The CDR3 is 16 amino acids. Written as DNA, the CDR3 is TGTGCCAGCAGTTTATACCCTAGTCTAGGGTCCTACGAGCAGTACTTC. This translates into CASSLYPSLGSYEQYF.

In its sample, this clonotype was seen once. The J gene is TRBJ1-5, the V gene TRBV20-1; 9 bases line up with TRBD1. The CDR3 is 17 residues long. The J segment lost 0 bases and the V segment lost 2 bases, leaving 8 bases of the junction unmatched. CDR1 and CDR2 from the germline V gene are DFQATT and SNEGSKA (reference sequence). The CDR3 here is CSARRPGTGTSNQPQHF. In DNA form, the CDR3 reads TGCAGTGCTAGACGCCCCGGGACAGGGACTAGCAATCAGCCCCAGCATTTT.

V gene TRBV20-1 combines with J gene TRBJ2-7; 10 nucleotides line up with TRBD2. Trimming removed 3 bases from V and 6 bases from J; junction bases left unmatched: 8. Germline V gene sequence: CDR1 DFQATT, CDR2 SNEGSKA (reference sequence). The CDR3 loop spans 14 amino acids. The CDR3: CSARRLAGAGEQYF. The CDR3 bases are TGCAGTGCTAGGCGGCTAGCGGGAGCGGGCGAGCAGTACTTC.

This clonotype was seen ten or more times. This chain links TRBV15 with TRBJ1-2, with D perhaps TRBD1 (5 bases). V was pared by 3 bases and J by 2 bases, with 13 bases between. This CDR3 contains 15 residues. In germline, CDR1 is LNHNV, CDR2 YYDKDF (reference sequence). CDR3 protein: CATSRGTTPNYGYTF. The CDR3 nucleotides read TGTGCCACCAGCAGGGGGACTACTCCCAACTATGGCTACACCTTC. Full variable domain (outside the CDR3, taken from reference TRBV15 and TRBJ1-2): DAMVIQNPRYQVTQFGKPVTLSCSQTLNHNVMYWYQQKSSQAPKLLFHYYDKDFNNEADTPDNFQSRRPNTSFCFLDIRSPGLGDTAMYLCATSRGTTPNYGYTFGSGTRLTVV.

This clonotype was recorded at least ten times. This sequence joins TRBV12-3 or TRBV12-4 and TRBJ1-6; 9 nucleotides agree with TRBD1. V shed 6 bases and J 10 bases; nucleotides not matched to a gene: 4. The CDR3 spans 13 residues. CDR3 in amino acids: CASSRDRVSPLHF. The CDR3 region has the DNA TGTGCCAGCAGCCGGGACAGGGTGTCACCCCTCCACTTT.

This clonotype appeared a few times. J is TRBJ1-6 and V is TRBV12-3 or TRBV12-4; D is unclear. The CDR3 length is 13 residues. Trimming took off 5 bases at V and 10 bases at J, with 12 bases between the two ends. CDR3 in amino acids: CASSPRSGSPLHF. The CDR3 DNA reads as TGTGCCAGCAGTCCCCGTTCCGGCTCACCCCTCCACTTT.

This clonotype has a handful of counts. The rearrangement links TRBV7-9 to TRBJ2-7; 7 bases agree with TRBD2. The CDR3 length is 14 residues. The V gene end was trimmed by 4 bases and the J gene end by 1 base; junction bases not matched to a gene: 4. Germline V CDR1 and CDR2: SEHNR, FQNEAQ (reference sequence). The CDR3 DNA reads TGTGCCAGCAGCTCCGGGAGGAGGTCCTACGAGCAGTACTTC. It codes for CASSSGRRSYEQYF.

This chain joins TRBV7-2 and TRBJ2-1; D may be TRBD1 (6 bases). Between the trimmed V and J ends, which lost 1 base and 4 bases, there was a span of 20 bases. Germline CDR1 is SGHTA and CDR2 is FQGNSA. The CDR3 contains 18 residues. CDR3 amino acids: CASSLGSRGGNIYNEQFF. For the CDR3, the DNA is TGTGCCAGCAGCTTAGGGTCCAGGGGCGGCAACATTTACAATGAGCAGTTCTTC.

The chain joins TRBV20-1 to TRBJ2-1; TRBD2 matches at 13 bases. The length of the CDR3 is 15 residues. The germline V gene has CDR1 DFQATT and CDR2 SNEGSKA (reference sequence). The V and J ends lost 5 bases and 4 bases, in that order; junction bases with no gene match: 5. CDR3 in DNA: TGCAGTGCTCCCACTAGCGGGAGGGCATACAATGAGCAGTTCTTC. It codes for CSAPTSGRAYNEQFF.

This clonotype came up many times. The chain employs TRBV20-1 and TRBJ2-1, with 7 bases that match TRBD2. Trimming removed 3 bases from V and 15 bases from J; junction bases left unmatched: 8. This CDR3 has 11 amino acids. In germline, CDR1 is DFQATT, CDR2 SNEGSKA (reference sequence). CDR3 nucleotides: TGCAGTGCTAGTTCGGCGGGAGCCCTGTTCTTC. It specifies CSASSAGALFF.

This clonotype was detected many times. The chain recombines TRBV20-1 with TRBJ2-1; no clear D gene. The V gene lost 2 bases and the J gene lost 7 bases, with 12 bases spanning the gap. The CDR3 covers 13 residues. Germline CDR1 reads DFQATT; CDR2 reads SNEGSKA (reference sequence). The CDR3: CSARTPTLNEQFF. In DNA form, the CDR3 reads TGCAGTGCTAGAACGCCAACTCTGAATGAGCAGTTCTTC.

This CDR3 reads CVTQGMNTEAFF. CDR3 bases: TGTGTTACCCAGGGAATGAACACTGAAGCTTTCTTT. This chain uses TRBV27 with TRBJ1-1; tentative D call: TRBD1 (5 bases). This CDR3 has 12 amino acids. Germline assignment: CDR1 MNHEY and CDR2 SMNVEV (reference sequence).

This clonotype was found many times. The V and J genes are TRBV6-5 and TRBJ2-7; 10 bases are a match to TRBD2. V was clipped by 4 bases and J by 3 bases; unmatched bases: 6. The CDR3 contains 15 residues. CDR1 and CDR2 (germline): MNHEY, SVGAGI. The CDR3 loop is CASSWRLAGIYEQYF. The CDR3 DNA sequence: TGTGCCAGCAGTTGGAGACTAGCGGGCATCTACGAGCAGTACTTC.

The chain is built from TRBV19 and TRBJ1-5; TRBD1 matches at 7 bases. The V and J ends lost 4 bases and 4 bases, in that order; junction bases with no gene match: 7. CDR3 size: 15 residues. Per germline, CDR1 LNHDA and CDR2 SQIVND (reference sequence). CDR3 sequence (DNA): TGTGCCAGTAGTAGGGAGGGACAGCCAAATCAGCCCCAGCATTTT. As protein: CASSREGQPNQPQHF.

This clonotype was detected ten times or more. The CDR3 nucleotides read TGTGCCAGCAGCCCAGGGGTTCCCTACAATGAGCAGTTCTTC. As protein: CASSPGVPYNEQFF. This chain connects TRBV28 to TRBJ2-1; perhaps TRBD1 as D (6 bases). There are 14 residues in the CDR3. Looked up from germline, CDR1 is MDHEN and CDR2 is SYDVKM. The V gene lost 6 bases and the J gene lost 2 bases, with 11 bases spanning the gap.

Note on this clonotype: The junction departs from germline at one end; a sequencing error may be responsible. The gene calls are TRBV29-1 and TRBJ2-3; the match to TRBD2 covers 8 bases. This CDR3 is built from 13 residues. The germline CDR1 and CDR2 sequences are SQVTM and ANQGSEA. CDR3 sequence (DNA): TGCAGCGCCACGTGGACTAGCAGAGATACGCAGTATTTT. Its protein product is CSATWTSRDTQYF.

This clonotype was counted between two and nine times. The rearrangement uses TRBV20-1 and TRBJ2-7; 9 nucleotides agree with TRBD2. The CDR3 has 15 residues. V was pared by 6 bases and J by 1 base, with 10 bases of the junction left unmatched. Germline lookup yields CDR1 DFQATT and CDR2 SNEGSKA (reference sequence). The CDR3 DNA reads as TGCAGTGCCCCCCCAGCGGGAGGTGCATCCTACGAGCAGTACTTC. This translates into CSAPPAGGASYEQYF.

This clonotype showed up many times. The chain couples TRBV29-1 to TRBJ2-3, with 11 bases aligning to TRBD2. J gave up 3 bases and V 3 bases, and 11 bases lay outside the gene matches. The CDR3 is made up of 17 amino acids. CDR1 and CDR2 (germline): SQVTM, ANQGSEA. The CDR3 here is CSVEGETTSGTTDTQYF. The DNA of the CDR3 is TGCAGCGTTGAGGGCGAAACGACTAGCGGGACTACAGATACGCAGTATTTT.

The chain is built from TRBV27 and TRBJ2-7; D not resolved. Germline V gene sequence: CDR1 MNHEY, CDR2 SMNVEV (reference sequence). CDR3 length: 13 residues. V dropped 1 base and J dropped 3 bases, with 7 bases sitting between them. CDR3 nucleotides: TGTGCCAGCAGTTTATTCATAGGCTACGAGCAGTACTTC. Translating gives CASSLFIGYEQYF.

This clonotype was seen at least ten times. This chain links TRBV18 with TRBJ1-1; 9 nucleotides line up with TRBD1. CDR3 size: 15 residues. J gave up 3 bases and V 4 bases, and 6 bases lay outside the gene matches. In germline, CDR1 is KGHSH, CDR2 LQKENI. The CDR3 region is CASSQAGQGYTEAFF. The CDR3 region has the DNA TGTGCCAGCTCACAAGCGGGACAGGGATACACTGAAGCTTTCTTT. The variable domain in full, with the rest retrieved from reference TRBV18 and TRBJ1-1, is NAGVMQNPRHLVRRRGQEARLRCSPMKGHSHVYWYRQLPEEGLKFMVYLQKENIIDESGMPKERFSAEFPKEGPSILRIQQVVRGDSAAYFCASSQAGQGYTEAFFGQGTRLTVV.

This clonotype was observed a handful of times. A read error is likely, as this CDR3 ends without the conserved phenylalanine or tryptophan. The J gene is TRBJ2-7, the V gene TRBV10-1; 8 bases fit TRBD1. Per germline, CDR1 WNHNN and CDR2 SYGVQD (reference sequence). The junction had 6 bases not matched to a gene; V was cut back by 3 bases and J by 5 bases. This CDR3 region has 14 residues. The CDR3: CASSEVDRVHEQYS. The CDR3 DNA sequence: TGCGCCAGCAGTGAAGTGGACAGGGTCCACGAGCAGTACTCC.

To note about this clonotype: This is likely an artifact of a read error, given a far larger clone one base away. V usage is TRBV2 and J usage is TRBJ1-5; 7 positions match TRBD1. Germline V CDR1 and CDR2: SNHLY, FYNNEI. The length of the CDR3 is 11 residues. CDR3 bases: TGTGCCAGCAGTTTGGGACAGCCCCGGCATTTT. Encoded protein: CASSLGQPRHF.

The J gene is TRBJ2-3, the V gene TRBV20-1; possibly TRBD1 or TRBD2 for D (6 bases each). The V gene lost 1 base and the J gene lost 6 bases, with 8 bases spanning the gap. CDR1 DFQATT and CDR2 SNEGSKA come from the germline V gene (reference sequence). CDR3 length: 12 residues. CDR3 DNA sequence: TGCAGTGCTAGAGGGGGGGCGGATACGCAGTATTTT. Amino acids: CSARGGADTQYF.

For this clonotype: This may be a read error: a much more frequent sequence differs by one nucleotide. Written as DNA, the CDR3 is TGCAGCGTCTTACTAGCGGGAGGCGCGAATGGGCAGTTCTTC. It codes for CSVLLAGGANGQFF. The chain couples TRBV29-1 to TRBJ2-1; TRBD2 matches 12 bases. Germline CDR1 is SQVTM and CDR2 is ANQGSEA. This CDR3 is 14 amino acids long.

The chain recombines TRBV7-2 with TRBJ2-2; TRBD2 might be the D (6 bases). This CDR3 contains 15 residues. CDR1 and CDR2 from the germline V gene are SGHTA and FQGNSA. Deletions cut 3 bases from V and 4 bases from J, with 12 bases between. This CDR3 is CASSFSSAGTGELFF. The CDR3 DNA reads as TGTGCCAGCAGCTTCTCTAGCGCGGGCACCGGGGAGCTGTTTTTT.

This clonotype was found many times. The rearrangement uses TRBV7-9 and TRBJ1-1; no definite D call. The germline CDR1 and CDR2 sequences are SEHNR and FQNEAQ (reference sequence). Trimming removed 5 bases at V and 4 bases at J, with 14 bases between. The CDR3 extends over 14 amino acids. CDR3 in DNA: TGTGCCAGCAGCCGCGGACGGGAATCCACTGAAGCTTTCTTT. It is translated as CASSRGRESTEAFF.

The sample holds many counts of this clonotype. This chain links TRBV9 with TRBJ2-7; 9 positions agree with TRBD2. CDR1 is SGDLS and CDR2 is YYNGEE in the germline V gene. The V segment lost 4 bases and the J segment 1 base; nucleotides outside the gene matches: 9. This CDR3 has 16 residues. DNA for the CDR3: TGTGCCAGCAGCTCGGGCCCTAGCGGGGCATCCTACGAGCAGTACTTC. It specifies CASSSGPSGASYEQYF.

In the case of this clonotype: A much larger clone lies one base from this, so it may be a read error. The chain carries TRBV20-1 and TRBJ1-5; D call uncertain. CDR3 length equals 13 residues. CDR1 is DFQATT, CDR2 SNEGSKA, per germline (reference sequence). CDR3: CGAKRHSNQPQHF. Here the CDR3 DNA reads TGCGGTGCTAAGCGCCATAGCAATCAGCCCCAGCATTTT.